This T cell receptor beta chain was observed in a study of blood T cells in healthy people across ages. Study observations and caveats: Higher naive T cell percentage went strongly together with higher TCR beta diversity.

In this sample, this clonotype turned up a few times. Its antigen is unidentified. Together with a sample-barcoded 5' primer, a J-beta primer mix was included in a second PCR lasting roughly 6 to 12 cycles. Each CDR3 protein gets one entry after TCRdb re-called the 5' RACE reads with MiXCR. The table includes roughly 500,000 distinct CDR3 sequences, about 25% detected once. Individuals who donated were healthy Caucasians from Russia aged about 6 to 90. Trimming took 9 bases from V and 5 from J; bases not matched to a gene: 9. The V gene's germline CDR1 is MNHNY and CDR2 SVGAGI (reference sequence). The CDR3 is 13 amino acids. The data also belong to a second study, concerning T cells of mothers and their children. That study reports: No persistent microchimeric T cell clones were detected.

The sample taken for sequencing was blood. This chain links TRBV6-6 with TRBJ2-5; 7 bases match TRBD2. This receptor was obtained from a boy between 5 and 17 years old in good health. The CDR3 DNA sequence: TGTGCCAGTTCAGCGGGGATGGGGGAGACCCAGTACTTC. Its translation: CASSAGMGETQYF.